These 18 T cell receptor beta chains were all obtained from the same sample, sequenced in a study of cytomegalovirus exposure and HLA in healthy donors. This PCR relied on a set of 60 Vbeta primers and 13 Jbeta primers. Profiling relied on immunoSEQ multiplex PCR, and the TCRdb table lists in-frame clones only, not all of them. In the table there are 100,000 to 150,000 clones, roughly 70% of which are singletons. Sequences were obtained from PBMCs. All receptors derive from a woman aged 40 to 50 in good health and CMV-seropositive.

The chain has TRBV5-1 and TRBJ2-5, with TRBD2 identical over 8 bases. Looked up from germline, CDR1 is SGHRS and CDR2 is YFSETQ. This CDR3 comprises 16 residues. Losses at the gene ends were 5 bases for V and 5 bases for J; bases not matched to a gene: 14. For the CDR3, the DNA is TGCGCCAGCAGGAAATTCGGGGGGGCCAGGGAGGAGACCCAGTACTTC. It encodes CASRKFGGAREETQYF. The entire variable domain, with the rest obtained from reference TRBV5-1 and TRBJ2-5, is as follows: KAGVTQTPRYLIKTRGQQVTLSCSPISGHRSVSWYQQTPGQGLQFLFEYFSETQRNKGNFPGRFSGRQFSNSRSEMNVSTLELGDSALYLCASRKFGGAREETQYFGPGTRLLVL.

This clone was detected only a few times. The chain uses TRBV4-3 and TRBJ2-7, with 8 bases that match TRBD1. The germline V gene has CDR1 LGHNA and CDR2 YSLEER. The CDR3 sequence is 17 residues long. V lost 0 bases and J lost 3; bases outside the gene matches: 10. CDR3 in DNA: TGCGCCAGCAGCCAAGATTTTACAGGGGGAGGTTTCTACGAGCAGTACTTC. The encoded protein is CASSQDFTGGGFYEQYF.

V usage is TRBV6-1 and J usage is TRBJ1-2, with D tentatively TRBD1 (6 bases). Trimming left V 6 bases short and J 7 bases short, with 12 bases between. Germline CDR1 is MNHNS and CDR2 is SASEGT. The CDR3 has 12 amino acids. The CDR3 DNA follows: TGTGCCAGCAGACAGGGTGAGAGTGGCTACACCTTC. Amino acid sequence: CASRQGESGYTF.

This chain joins TRBV6-4 and TRBJ2-4, with D possibly TRBD1 on 6 matching bases. The CDR3 spans 14 residues. V gave up 0 bases and J gave up 13 bases, with 16 bases separating them. The germline CDR1 and CDR2 sequences are MRHNA and SNTAGT. The DNA of the CDR3 is TGTGCCAGCAGTGACTCCGCAGGAGGCAGGGGACAGTACTTC. The encoded protein is CASSDSAGGRGQYF.

V usage is TRBV11-2 and J usage is TRBJ1-2; TRBD1 agrees at 8 bases. The V gene's germline CDR1 is SGHAT and CDR2 FQNNGV. The CDR3 spans 14 residues. Trimming at V came to 1 base and at J to 7 bases, leaving 5 bases not matched to a gene. CDR3 residues: CASSLASGGFGYTF. CDR3 sequence (DNA): TGTGCCAGCAGCTTAGCTTCAGGGGGCTTTGGCTACACCTTC.

The V and J genes are TRBV5-1 and TRBJ1-2; 8 bases map to TRBD1. V shed 3 bases and J 0 bases; nucleotides not matched to a gene: 4. Germline loops: CDR1 SGHRS, CDR2 YFSETQ. CDR3 length equals 15 residues. CDR3: CASSSDRGTNYGYTF. Here the CDR3 DNA reads TGCGCCAGCAGCTCTGACAGGGGCACTAACTATGGCTACACCTTC.

The rearrangement joins TRBV19 to TRBJ1-6; D call uncertain. The germline gives CDR1 LNHDA, CDR2 SQIVND (reference sequence). This CDR3 is 15 amino acids long. V dropped 4 bases and J dropped 9 bases, with 16 bases sitting between them. CDR3 coding DNA: TGTGCCAGTAGTACTGAGACCGGGATCGGTTCACCCCTCCACTTT. This gives the protein CASSTETGIGSPLHF.

DNA for the CDR3: TGCAGCGTTGCTGGAAGGGGGGGCGGCCAAGAGACCCAGTACTTC. This gives the protein CSVAGRGGGQETQYF. The chain is built from TRBV29-1 and TRBJ2-5; TRBD2 might be the D (7 bases). This CDR3 is built from 15 residues. V gave up 4 bases and J gave up 1 base, with 16 bases separating them. The germline V gene encodes CDR1 SQVTM and CDR2 ANQGSEA.

The rearrangement links TRBV27 to TRBJ1-1; D is ambiguous. Per germline, CDR1 MNHEY and CDR2 SMNVEV (reference sequence). Deletions cut 2 bases from V and 8 bases from J, with 12 bases between. This CDR3 is 13 amino acids long. The chain's CDR3 is CASSLALGGEAFF. CDR3 DNA sequence: TGTGCCAGCAGTTTAGCTTTGGGAGGAGAAGCTTTCTTT.

This chain connects TRBV2 to TRBJ1-2; D gene uncertain. Germline V gives CDR1 SNHLY, CDR2 FYNNEI. CDR3 length: 13 amino acids. V was pared by 4 bases and J by 6 bases, with 12 bases between. The CDR3 is CASSVVPGDGYTF. The CDR3 region has the DNA TGTGCCAGCAGTGTGGTACCCGGGGATGGCTACACCTTC.

The chain recombines TRBV30 with TRBJ1-1; D remains unclear. Per germline, CDR1 GTSNPN and CDR2 SVGIG (reference sequence). CDR3 length equals 14 residues. Trimming shortened V by 5 bases and J by 3 bases, and 16 bases separated the two germline ends. CDR3 loop: CAWGRMRLDTEAFF. CDR3 sequence (DNA): TGTGCCTGGGGTCGAATGAGGTTGGACACTGAAGCTTTCTTT.

V gene TRBV5-4 combines with J gene TRBJ1-2; 7 positions match TRBD1. Trimming removed 0 bases from V and 8 bases from J; junction bases left unmatched: 7. CDR3 length: 14 residues. CDR1 and CDR2 from the germline V gene are SGHNT and YYREEE (reference sequence). The CDR3 region has the DNA TGTGCCAGCAGCTTGGCAGGGGGGCCTAGAGGCTACACCTTC. Translation: CASSLAGGPRGYTF.

The V call is TRBV19, the J call TRBJ1-5, with D uncertain. Germline V lookup: CDR1 LNHDA, CDR2 SQIVND (reference sequence). The CDR3 has 13 amino acids. The V end was cut by 3 bases, the J end by 7 bases, with 10 bases between. The CDR3 loop reads CASSIQVGQPQHF. The CDR3 DNA follows: TGTGCCAGTAGTATTCAGGTCGGACAGCCCCAGCATTTT. The full variable domain, completed using reference TRBV19 and TRBJ1-5, is DGGITQSPKYLFRKEGQNVTLSCEQNLNHDAMYWYRQDPGQGLRLIYYSQIVNDFQKGDIAEGYSVSREKKESFPLTVTSAQKNPTAFYLCASSIQVGQPQHFGDGTRLSIL.

The chain uses TRBV5-1 and TRBJ2-5, with 13 bases lining up with TRBD2. The germline V gene encodes CDR1 SGHRS and CDR2 YFSETQ. CDR3 length equals 14 residues. The trim removed 5 bases at V and 6 bases at J, leaving 4 bases unmatched. Written as DNA, the CDR3 is TGCGCCAGCAGTCAGACTAGCGGGGGGAAGACCCAGTACTTC. It translates to CASSQTSGGKTQYF.

This chain uses TRBV19 with TRBJ1-1, with TRBD1 matching 7 bases. This CDR3 spans 14 amino acids. Germline V gene sequence: CDR1 LNHDA, CDR2 SQIVND (reference sequence). The J segment lost 5 bases and the V segment lost 7 bases, leaving 10 bases of the junction unmatched. DNA for the CDR3: TGTGCCAGTAAAGAGACAGGGCGATGGACTGAAGCTTTCTTT. Protein product: CASKETGRWTEAFF.

This clone has only a few counts. CDR3 bases: TGTGCCATCAGTGGGAAGGACAGAGAAAGCACAGATACGCAGTATTTT. Protein sequence: CAISGKDRESTDTQYF. The J gene is TRBJ2-3, the V gene TRBV10-3; D may be TRBD1 (6 bases). The CDR3 spans 16 residues. V was clipped by 4 bases and J by 0 bases, with 14 bases between them. The germline CDR1 and CDR2 sequences are ENHRY and SYGVKD.

This clone was detected a few times. The chain has TRBV18 and TRBJ2-5; 9 bases fit TRBD1. Germline trimming cut 1 base from V and 5 bases from J; bases unmatched to any gene: 8. Germline loops: CDR1 KGHSH, CDR2 LQKENI. The CDR3 is 16 residues long. The CDR3 DNA follows: TGTGCCAGCTCACCACTCGGACAGGGGCTAGGGGAGACCCAGTACTTC. Translating gives CASSPLGQGLGETQYF.

The rearrangement uses TRBV9 and TRBJ2-7, with 7 nucleotides matching TRBD1. Per the germline V gene, CDR1 is SGDLS and CDR2 is YYNGEE. The CDR3 is 16 amino acids. V was clipped by 3 bases and J by 3 bases; unmatched bases: 12. The CDR3 DNA reads as TGTGCCAGCAGCGCCCGGGACAGCTTGTTCCTCTACGAGCAGTACTTC. Protein: CASSARDSLFLYEQYF.